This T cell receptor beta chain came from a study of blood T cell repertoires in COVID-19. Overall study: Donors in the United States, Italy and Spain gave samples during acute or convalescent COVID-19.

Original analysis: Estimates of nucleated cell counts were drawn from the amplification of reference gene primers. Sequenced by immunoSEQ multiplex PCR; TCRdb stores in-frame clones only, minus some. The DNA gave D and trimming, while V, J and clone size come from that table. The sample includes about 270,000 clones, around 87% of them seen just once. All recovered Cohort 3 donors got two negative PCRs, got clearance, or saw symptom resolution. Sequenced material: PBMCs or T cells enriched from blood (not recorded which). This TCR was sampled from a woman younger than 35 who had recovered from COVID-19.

This CDR3 is CASNLQARSPLHF. The CDR3 nucleotides are TGTGCCAGCAACCTACAGGCCCGATCACCCCTCCACTTT. The chain employs TRBV12-3 or TRBV12-4 and TRBJ1-6; tentative D call: TRBD1 (5 bases). This CDR3 contains 13 residues. V was pared by 7 bases and J by 10 bases, with 14 bases between.